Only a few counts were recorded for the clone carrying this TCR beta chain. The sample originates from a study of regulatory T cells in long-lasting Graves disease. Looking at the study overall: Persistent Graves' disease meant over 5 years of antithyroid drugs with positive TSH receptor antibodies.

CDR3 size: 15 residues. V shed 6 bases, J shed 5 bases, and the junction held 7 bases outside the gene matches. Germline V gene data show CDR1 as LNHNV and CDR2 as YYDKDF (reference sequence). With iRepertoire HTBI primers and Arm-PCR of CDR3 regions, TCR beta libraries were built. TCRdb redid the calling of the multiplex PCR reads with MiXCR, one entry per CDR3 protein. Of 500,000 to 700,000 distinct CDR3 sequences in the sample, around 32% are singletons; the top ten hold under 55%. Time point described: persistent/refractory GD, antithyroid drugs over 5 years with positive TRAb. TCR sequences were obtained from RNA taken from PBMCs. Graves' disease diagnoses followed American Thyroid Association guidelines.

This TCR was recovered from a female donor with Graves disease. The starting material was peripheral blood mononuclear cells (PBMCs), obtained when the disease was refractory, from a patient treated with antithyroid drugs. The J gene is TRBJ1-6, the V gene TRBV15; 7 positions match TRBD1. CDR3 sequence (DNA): TGTGCCACCAGAGTTGACAGGGCGGATAATTCACCCCTCCACTTT. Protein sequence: CATRVDRADNSPLHF.